This T cell receptor (beta chain) originates from a study of OX40 agonist ivuxolimab in advanced cancers. In the study overall: Prior therapy, whether anti-PD-1, anti-PD-L1 or anti-CTLA-4, was allowed, and about 39% had some. Study conclusions and caveats: At 0.1 to 3.0 mg/kg, clonal expansion of CD4+ and CD8+ blood T cells had occurred by week 6. In general, CD8+ T cells held more expanded clones than CD4+ did, on average.

Collection of blood occurred at baseline, at cycle 4 day 1, and at cycle 7 day 1. Clones were sequenced by immunoSEQ multiplex PCR, and TCRdb holds only the in-frame ones, with some missing. The profile shows nearly 85,000 clones, 75% to 90% of them singletons. Germline CDR1 is SNHLY and CDR2 is FYNNEI. V dropped 2 bases and J dropped 7; count of bases not matched to a gene: 7. The CDR3 spans 15 residues. On this clone itself: As yet, its antigen is unknown.

The receptor's source is an adult with an advanced solid tumor such as melanoma, head and neck, liver or kidney cancer. The chain carries TRBV2 and TRBJ1-4; TRBD1 aligns across 7 bases. The sample here was CD4+ or CD8+ T cells sorted from blood, taken in a trial of the OX40 agonist ivuxolimab. The CDR3: CASSESTGRREKLFF. For the CDR3, the DNA is TGTGCCAGCAGTGAATCGACAGGGCGGCGTGAAAAACTGTTTTTT. The full variable domain, its missing parts supplied by reference TRBV2 and TRBJ1-4, is EPEVTQTPSHQVTQMGQEVILRCVPISNHLYFYWYRQILGQKVEFLVSFYNNEISEKSEIFDDQFSVERPDGSNFTLKIRSTKLEDSAMYFCASSESTGRREKLFFGSGTQLSVL.